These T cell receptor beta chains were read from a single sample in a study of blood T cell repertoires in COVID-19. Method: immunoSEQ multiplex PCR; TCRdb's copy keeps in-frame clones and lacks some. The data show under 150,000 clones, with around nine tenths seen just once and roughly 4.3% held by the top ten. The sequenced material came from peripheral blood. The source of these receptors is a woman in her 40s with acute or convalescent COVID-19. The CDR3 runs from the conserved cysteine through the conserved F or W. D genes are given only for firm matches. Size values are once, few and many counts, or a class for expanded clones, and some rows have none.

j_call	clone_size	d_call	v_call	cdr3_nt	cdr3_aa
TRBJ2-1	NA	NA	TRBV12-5	TGTGCTACCGGACAAACTGGGGGGAGCTCCTACAATGAGCAGTTCTTC	CATGQTGGSSYNEQFF
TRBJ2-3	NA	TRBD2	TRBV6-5	TGTGCCAGCAGTTACTCGGGGGGAGGGGCCACAGATACGCAGTATTTT	CASSYSGGGATDTQYF
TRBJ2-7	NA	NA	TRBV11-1	TGTGCCAGCAGCCCTGAGGATGAGCAGTACTTC	CASSPEDEQYF
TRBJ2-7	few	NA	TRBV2	TGTGCCAGCAGCTACAGGGTCTACGAGCAGTACTTC	CASSYRVYEQYF
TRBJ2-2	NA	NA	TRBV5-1	TGCGCCAGCAGCCCCGGGGGAACAGGGAACACCGGGGAGCTGTTTTTT	CASSPGGTGNTGELFF
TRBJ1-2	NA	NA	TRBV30	TGTGCCTGGGGCGGAGATGGCTACACCTTC	CAWGGDGYTF
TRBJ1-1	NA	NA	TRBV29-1	TGCAGCGTTGAAGATAGGGGTAACACTGAAGCTTTCTTT	CSVEDRGNTEAFF
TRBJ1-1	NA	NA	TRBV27	TGTGCCAGCAGTTTGGGCATGAACACTGAAGCTTTCTTT	CASSLGMNTEAFF
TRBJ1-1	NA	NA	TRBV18	TGTGCCAGCTCACAGCTGAACACTGAAGCTTTCTTT	CASSQLNTEAFF
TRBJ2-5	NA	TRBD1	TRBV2	TGTGCCAGCAGTGATCTCCAGGGGGTAGCCCAAGAGACCCAGTACTTC	CASSDLQGVAQETQYF
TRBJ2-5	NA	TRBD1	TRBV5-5	TGTGCCAGCAGCTTGGGACAGGGGTACCAAGAGACCCAGTACTTC	CASSLGQGYQETQYF
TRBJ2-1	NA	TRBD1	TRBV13	TGTGCCAACAGCTTTACCGGGACAGGGAACAATGAGCAGTTCTTC	CANSFTGTGNNEQFF
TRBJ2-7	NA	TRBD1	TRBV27	TGTGCCAGCAGTTTAGTGGGGGACAGAGCCTACGAGCAGTACTTC	CASSLVGDRAYEQYF
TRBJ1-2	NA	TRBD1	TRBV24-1	TGTGCCACCAGTGATAGGACAGGGACAGGAGGCTACACCTTC	CATSDRTGTGGYTF
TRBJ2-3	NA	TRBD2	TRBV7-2	TGTGCCAGCAGCTTAAAACCGGGAGGCTTTAGCACAGATACGCAGTATTTT	CASSLKPGGFSTDTQYF
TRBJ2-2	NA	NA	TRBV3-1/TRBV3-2	TGTGCCAGCAGCCGGACTTTGGGTCCCGGGGAGCTGTTTTTT	CASSRTLGPGELFF
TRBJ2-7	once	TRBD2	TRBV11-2	TGTGCCAGCAGCCGTTTCACTAGCGGGGGGGCCTACGAGCAGTACTTC	CASSRFTSGGAYEQYF
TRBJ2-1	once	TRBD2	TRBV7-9	TGTGCCAGCAGCCTAAGCGGGGTCGCCTGGTTCTTC	CASSLSGVAWFF
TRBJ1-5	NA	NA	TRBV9	TGTGCCAGCAGCCGGATGGCGGGGGCGAATCAGCCCCAGCATTTT	CASSRMAGANQPQHF
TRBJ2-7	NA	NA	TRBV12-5	TGTGCTAGTGCCCAACGAGGGGGGGAATCGGACGAGCAGTACTTC	CASAQRGGESDEQYF
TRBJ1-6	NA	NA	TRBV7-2	TGTGCCAGCAGCTTAACCCAGTCCAGTTCACCCCTCCACTTT	CASSLTQSSSPLHF
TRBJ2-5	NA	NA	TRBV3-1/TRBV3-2	TGTGCCAGCAGCCATCTGAGGCCGGATTCCTTGGAGACCCAGTACTTC	CASSHLRPDSLETQYF
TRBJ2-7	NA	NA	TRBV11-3	TGTGCCAGCAGCATTGGACAGTCCTACGAGCAGTACTTC	CASSIGQSYEQYF
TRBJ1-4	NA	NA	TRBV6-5	TGTGCCAGCAGTTACCGTCCTTGGCATTCGGGTGAAAAACTGTTTTTT	CASSYRPWHSGEKLFF
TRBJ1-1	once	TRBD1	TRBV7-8	TGTGCCAGCAGCCGAGGGGGCTTACAGAACACTGAAGCTTTCTTT	CASSRGGLQNTEAFF
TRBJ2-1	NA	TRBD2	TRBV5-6	TGTGCCAGCAGCTTACTAGCGGTCCTCTGGAATGAGCAGTTCTTC	CASSLLAVLWNEQFF
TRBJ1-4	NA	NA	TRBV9	TGTGCCAGTGGCACCGCAACTAATGAAAAACTGTTTTTT	CASGTATNEKLFF
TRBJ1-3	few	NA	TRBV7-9	TGTGCCAGCAGCTTAGTCCTCTCCTCTGGAAACACCATATATTTT	CASSLVLSSGNTIYF
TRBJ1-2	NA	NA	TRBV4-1	TGCGCCAGCAGCCCGACAGGTACAAAAGGCGGTGGCTACACCTTC	CASSPTGTKGGGYTF
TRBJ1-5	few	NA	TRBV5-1	TGCGCCAGCAGCATCAGGGAGGGCCAGCCCCAGCATTTT	CASSIREGQPQHF
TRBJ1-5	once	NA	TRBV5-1	TGCGCCAGCAGCTTGGCAGGGGATCAGCCCCAGCATTTT	CASSLAGDQPQHF
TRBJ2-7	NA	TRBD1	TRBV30	TGTGCCTGGAACCCTCCGGACAGGGGGCCGAAGCAGTACTTC	CAWNPPDRGPKQYF
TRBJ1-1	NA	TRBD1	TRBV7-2	TGTGCCAGCAGCTTGGTACAGGGGGCAACCTCTGAAGCTTTCTTT	CASSLVQGATSEAFF
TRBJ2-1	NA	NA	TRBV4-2	TGTGCCAGCAGCCAAGATCCTGGGACTCACAATGAGCAGTTCTTC	CASSQDPGTHNEQFF
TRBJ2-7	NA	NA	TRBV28	TGTGCCAGCAATATGGACAGAGCCCCCTACGAGCAGTACTTC	CASNMDRAPYEQYF
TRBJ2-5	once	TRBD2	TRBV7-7	TGTGCTAGCAGCTCCGACCTTGGACTAGCGGGAAAAGAGACCCAGTACTTC	CASSSDLGLAGKETQYF
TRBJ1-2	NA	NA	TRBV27	TGTGCCACCTCCCCCCTCGGGAACTATGGCTACACCTTC	CATSPLGNYGYTF
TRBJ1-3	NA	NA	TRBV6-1	TGTGCCAGCAGTGATAGTCCGACTCTCTCTGGAAACACCATATATTTT	CASSDSPTLSGNTIYF
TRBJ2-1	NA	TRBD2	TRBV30	TGTGCCTGGAGCCTAGCGGGGTACAATGAGCAGTTCTTC	CAWSLAGYNEQFF
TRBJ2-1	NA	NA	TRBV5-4	TGTGCCTTCAGCCCCGCGGCTGCCCCCTCCTACAATGAGCAGTTCTTC	CAFSPAAAPSYNEQFF
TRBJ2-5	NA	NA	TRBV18	TGTGCCAGCTCGCAGAGACAGGTTCAAGAGACCCAGTACTTC	CASSQRQVQETQYF
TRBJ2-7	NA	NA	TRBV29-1	TGCAGCGTGGGGAGCCAGACAGGACCCTACGAGCAGTACTTC	CSVGSQTGPYEQYF
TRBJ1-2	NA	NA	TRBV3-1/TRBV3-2	TGTGCCAGCAGCCAAAACCCACAGAGTTACTATGGCTACACCTTC	CASSQNPQSYYGYTF
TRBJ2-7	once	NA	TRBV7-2	TGTGCCAGCAGCCCGCTTTCGGGAACCTACGAGCAGTACTTC	CASSPLSGTYEQYF
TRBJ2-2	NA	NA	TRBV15	TGTGCCACCAGCCAATTTAACTCTCCCGGGGAGCTGTTTTTT	CATSQFNSPGELFF
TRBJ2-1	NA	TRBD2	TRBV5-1	TGCGCCAGCAGCTCCCAACCTCAAGGGACTAGGGGCGACAATGAGCAGTTCTTC	CASSSQPQGTRGDNEQFF
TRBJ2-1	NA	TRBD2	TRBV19	TGTGCCAGTAGTATAGAAGGGACTAGCTCCTACAATGAGCAGTTCTTC	CASSIEGTSSYNEQFF
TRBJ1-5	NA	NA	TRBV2	TGTGCCAGCAGTGAGGTTCGGAGCAATCAGCCCCAGCATTTT	CASSEVRSNQPQHF
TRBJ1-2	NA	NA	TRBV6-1	TGTGCCAGCAGTGAAACTATTAACTATGGCTACACCTTC	CASSETINYGYTF
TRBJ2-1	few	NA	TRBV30	TGTGCCTGGGGCTTTATTGAGCAGTTCTTC	CAWGFIEQFF
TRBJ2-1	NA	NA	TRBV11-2	TGTGCCAGCAGCTCGGGATACAATGAGCAGTTCTTC	CASSSGYNEQFF
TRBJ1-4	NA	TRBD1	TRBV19	TGTGCCAGTAGTATAAGGACAGGGGAGAATGAAAAACTGTTTTTT	CASSIRTGENEKLFF
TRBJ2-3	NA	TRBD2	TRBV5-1	TGCGCCAGCAGCCCTGGTGTACTAGCGGGAGGAGATACGCAGTATTTT	CASSPGVLAGGDTQYF
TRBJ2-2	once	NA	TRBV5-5	TGTGCCAGCAGCTTAACAGGTTCGGAGCTGTTTTTT	CASSLTGSELFF
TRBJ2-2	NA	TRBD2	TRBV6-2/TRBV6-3	TGTGCCAGCAGACCTCAGACGGGCGGGGGATCCGGGGAGCTGTTTTTT	CASRPQTGGGSGELFF